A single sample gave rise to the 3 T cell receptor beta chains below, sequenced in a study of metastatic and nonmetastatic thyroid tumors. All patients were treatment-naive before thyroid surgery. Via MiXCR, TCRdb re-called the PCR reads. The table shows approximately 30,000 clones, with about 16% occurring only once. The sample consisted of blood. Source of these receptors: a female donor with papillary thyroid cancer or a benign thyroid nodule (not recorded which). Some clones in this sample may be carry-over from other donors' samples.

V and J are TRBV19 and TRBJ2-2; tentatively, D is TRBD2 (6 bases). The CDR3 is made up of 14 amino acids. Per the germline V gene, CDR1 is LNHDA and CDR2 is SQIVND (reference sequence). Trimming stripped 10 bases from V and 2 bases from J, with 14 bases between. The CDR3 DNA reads TGTGCCACCACCCCGGACTATAACACCGGGGAGCTGTTTTTT. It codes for CATTPDYNTGELFF.

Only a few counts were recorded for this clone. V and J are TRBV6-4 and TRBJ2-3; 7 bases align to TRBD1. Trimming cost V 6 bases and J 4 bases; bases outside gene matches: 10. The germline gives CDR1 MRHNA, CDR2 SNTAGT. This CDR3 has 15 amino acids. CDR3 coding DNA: TGTGCCAGCAGCGTCGGACAGGTAGTTGCAGATACGCAGTATTTT. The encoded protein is CASSVGQVVADTQYF.

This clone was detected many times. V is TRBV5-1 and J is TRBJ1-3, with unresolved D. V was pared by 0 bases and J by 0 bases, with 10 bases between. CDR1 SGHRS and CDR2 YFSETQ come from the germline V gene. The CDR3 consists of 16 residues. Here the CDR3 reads CASSLAPGFSGNTIYF. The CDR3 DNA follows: TGCGCCAGCAGCTTGGCCCCCGGTTTCTCTGGAAACACCATATATTTT. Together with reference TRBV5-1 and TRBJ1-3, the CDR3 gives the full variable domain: KAGVTQTPRYLIKTRGQQVTLSCSPISGHRSVSWYQQTPGQGLQFLFEYFSETQRNKGNFPGRFSGRQFSNSRSEMNVSTLELGDSALYLCASSLAPGFSGNTIYFGEGSWLTVV.